Each of the 28 T cell receptor beta chains below was sequenced from the same sample in a study of T cell responses to AZD1222 COVID-19 vaccine (TCRdb year 2021). The library came from the immunoSEQ multiplex PCR assay. Entries here come from immuneACCESS through TCRdb and include only in-frame sequences with V and J called. Some clones fail to appear in such tables; in the studies checked, an unresolved V gene covers under half of the shortfall, and the cause of the remainder is unknown. This sample holds some 200,000 clones; around 93% were observed only once. The top ten hold around 1% of the sample. The time point tag for this specimen amounts to: baseline before first vaccination. Explained via the paper, the treatment or condition label denotes: meningococcal conjugate vaccine given as trial control. The sample here was peripheral blood, taken on day 0 of MenACWY control vaccination. These receptors originate from an adult in good health.

V gene TRBV28 combines with J gene TRBJ1-2; D possibly corresponds to TRBD1 (5 bases). V lost 5 bases and J 1 base, leaving 11 bases between the germline ends. This CDR3 region has 14 residues. Germline-derived CDR1 and CDR2 are MDHEN and SYDVKM. This CDR3 is CASSQGRGNYGYTF. The CDR3 DNA reads as TGTGCCAGCAGTCAGGGTCGTGGTAACTATGGCTACACCTTC.

V is TRBV27 and J is TRBJ1-6; D gene ambiguous. V dropped 2 bases and J dropped 5 bases, with 7 bases sitting between them. The CDR3 contains 14 residues. The germline CDR1 and CDR2 sequences are MNHEY and SMNVEV (reference sequence). DNA for the CDR3: TGTGCCAGCAGTTTAAGTGGGGATAATTCACCCCTCCACTTT. It codes for CASSLSGDNSPLHF.

The chain recombines TRBV7-2 with TRBJ1-1; D gene ambiguous. V was cut by 1 base and J by 7 bases, with 10 bases left in between. This CDR3 has 13 amino acids. CDR1 and CDR2 (germline): SGHTA, FQGNSA. This CDR3 is CASSLGPVREAFF. The DNA for the CDR3 is TGTGCCAGCAGCTTAGGGCCAGTCCGTGAAGCTTTCTTT.

J is TRBJ1-5 and V is TRBV6-1; maybe TRBD1 (5 bases). CDR3 length: 17 residues. Trimming removed 1 base at V and 1 base at J, with 14 bases between. CDR1 MNHNS and CDR2 SASEGT come from the germline V gene. CDR3 sequence (DNA): TGTGCCAGCAGTGAAGTTATGTTTGGGGGAAGCAATCAGCCCCAGCATTTT. Its translation: CASSEVMFGGSNQPQHF.

V usage is TRBV19 and J usage is TRBJ1-5; D is perhaps TRBD1 (5 bases). This CDR3 comprises 18 residues. Per germline, CDR1 LNHDA and CDR2 SQIVND (reference sequence). Trimming pared 1 base from V and 2 bases from J, leaving 18 bases between. CDR3 nucleotides: TGTGCCAGTAGTATAGGAGGAAGGGGAGGGGCCGGCAATCAGCCCCAGCATTTT. Protein product: CASSIGGRGGAGNQPQHF.

V usage is TRBV5-4 and J usage is TRBJ2-1, with 8 bases aligning to TRBD2. Per the germline V gene, CDR1 is SGHNT and CDR2 is YYREEE (reference sequence). This CDR3 region has 15 residues. Trimming cost V 4 bases and J 5 bases; bases outside gene matches: 8. As DNA, the CDR3 is TGTGCCAGCAGCCCCGGGACTAGGGACAACAATGAGCAGTTCTTC. Translated, it gives CASSPGTRDNNEQFF.

DNA for the CDR3: TGTGCCAGTAGTAACAGCCTGGGGCAGCCCCAGCATTTT. Residues: CASSNSLGQPQHF. The V call is TRBV19, the J call TRBJ1-5; D is undetermined. Trimming removed 4 bases from V and 7 bases from J, with 11 bases in between. The CDR3 covers 13 residues. The germline V gene has CDR1 LNHDA and CDR2 SQIVND (reference sequence).

The CDR3, as DNA: TGTGCCACCAGCAGAGATGGGGGCGCTGGCTATGGCTACACCTTC. It specifies CATSRDGGAGYGYTF. The chain uses TRBV15 and TRBJ1-2; possible D gene TRBD1, 6 bases. The germline gives CDR1 LNHNV, CDR2 YYDKDF (reference sequence). V was clipped by 0 bases and J by 4 bases, with 12 bases between them. The CDR3 is made up of 15 amino acids.

V and J are TRBV4-1 and TRBJ1-4, with D perhaps TRBD1 (5 bases). Germline CDR1 is MGHRA and CDR2 is YSYEKL. Trimming shortened V by 8 bases and J by 6 bases, and 16 bases separated the two germline ends. This CDR3 contains 14 residues. The CDR3 region has the DNA TGCGCCAGCTCGCCCGGGGCCCCCTATGAAAAACTGTTTTTT. It translates to CASSPGAPYEKLFF.

Comment on this clone: The sample contains more than one DNA sequence encoding this CDR3. This chain joins TRBV30 and TRBJ1-5, with D maybe TRBD1 (5 bases). Germline values: CDR1 GTSNPN, CDR2 SVGIG (reference sequence). Trimming shortened V by 5 bases and J by 0 bases, and 8 bases separated the two germline ends. The CDR3 consists of 13 residues. CDR3 residues: CAWSGGSNQPQHF. The CDR3 nucleotides read TGTGCCTGGTCTGGGGGTAGCAATCAGCCCCAGCATTTT. The full variable domain, with the rest looked up from reference TRBV30 and TRBJ1-5, is SQTIHQWPATLVQPVGSPLSLECTVEGTSNPNLYWYRQAAGRGLQLLFYSVGIGQISSEVPQNLSASRPQDRQFILSSKKLLLSDSGFYLCAWSGGSNQPQHFGDGTRLSIL.

The V and J genes are TRBV4-1 and TRBJ1-1; D is uncertain. Trimming removed 1 base at V and 11 bases at J, with 14 bases between. CDR3 length equals 13 residues. Germline CDR1 is MGHRA and CDR2 is YSYEKL. The CDR3 region has the DNA TGCGCCAGCAGCCAAGGGGTCTCAGGAAGGGCTTTCTTT. It is translated as CASSQGVSGRAFF.

V gene TRBV4-3 combines with J gene TRBJ2-3; D is uncertain. V was pared by 5 bases and J by 1 base, with 10 bases between. CDR3 length: 14 amino acids. Germline loops: CDR1 LGHNA, CDR2 YSLEER. The CDR3, as DNA: TGCGCCAGCAGCGTCAGTTTCGGCACAGATACGCAGTATTTT. Protein: CASSVSFGTDTQYF.

The chain joins TRBV12-3 or TRBV12-4 to TRBJ1-1; no definite D call. Between the trimmed V and J ends, which lost 7 bases and 3 bases, there was a span of 12 bases. This CDR3 contains 13 residues. In nucleotides, the CDR3 is TGTGCCAGCACGCGTGGAGGTTACACTGAAGCTTTCTTT. This codes for CASTRGGYTEAFF.

The CDR3 DNA follows: TGTGCCAGCTCACGGGGGGTCGGCTACACCTTC. Residues: CASSRGVGYTF. V gene TRBV18 combines with J gene TRBJ1-2, with a possible D match to TRBD1 (5 bases). The CDR3 is 11 amino acids. From germline, CDR1 is KGHSH and CDR2 LQKENI. V was clipped by 4 bases and J by 8 bases, with 8 bases between them.

This clone showed up just once. The V gene is TRBV20-1, the J gene TRBJ1-2; D is uncertain. The CDR3 sequence is 10 residues long. The germline gives CDR1 DFQATT, CDR2 SNEGSKA (reference sequence). The V end was cut by 3 bases, the J end by 7 bases, with 6 bases between. The DNA for the CDR3 is TGCAGTGCTAGTGCCGGTGGCTACACCTTC. Translating gives CSASAGGYTF.

This clone was seen only once. The gene calls are TRBV9 and TRBJ2-1; no firm D call. CDR3 length: 12 amino acids. The V end was cut by 7 bases, the J end by 8 bases, with 13 bases between. Germline V gene lookup returns CDR1 SGDLS and CDR2 YYNGEE. The CDR3 DNA is TGTGCCAGCGGCCCCCAGATCGATGAGCAGTTCTTC. Its protein is CASGPQIDEQFF.

This rearrangement joins TRBV20-1 to TRBJ2-5; D unresolved. This CDR3 contains 14 residues. Trimming cost V 3 bases and J 0 bases, with 11 bases left between them. CDR1 is DFQATT, CDR2 SNEGSKA, per germline (reference sequence). The CDR3 DNA is TGCAGTGCTAGTGTGAGAACGTACCAAGAGACCCAGTACTTC. Protein sequence: CSASVRTYQETQYF.

CDR3 residues: CASSEAGWNTEAFF. CDR3 in DNA: TGTGCCAGCAGTGAAGCGGGTTGGAACACTGAAGCTTTCTTT. The chain carries TRBV2 and TRBJ1-1; D not resolved. CDR1 is SNHLY and CDR2 is FYNNEI in the germline V gene. The CDR3 has 14 amino acids. Between the trimmed V and J ends, which lost 0 bases and 1 base, there was a span of 6 bases.

This chain links TRBV5-1 with TRBJ1-1; TRBD1 is a possible D gene (5 bases). CDR1 is SGHRS, CDR2 YFSETQ, per germline. V was clipped by 3 bases and J by 0 bases, with 18 bases between them. The CDR3 has 17 amino acids. The CDR3 region has the DNA TGCGCCAGCAGCTCCCCGTTGACAGACTTGATGAACACTGAAGCTTTCTTT. Encoded protein: CASSSPLTDLMNTEAFF.

The chain recombines TRBV15 with TRBJ1-4; D perhaps matches TRBD1 (6 bases). V dropped 5 bases and J dropped 8 bases, with 18 bases sitting between them. There are 15 residues in the CDR3. Germline CDR1 is LNHNV and CDR2 is YYDKDF (reference sequence). The CDR3 sequence is CATSESGHQEEKLFF. The CDR3 region has the DNA TGTGCCACCAGCGAGTCGGGACACCAAGAGGAAAAACTGTTTTTT. The entire variable domain, with the rest obtained from reference TRBV15 and TRBJ1-4, is as follows: DAMVIQNPRYQVTQFGKPVTLSCSQTLNHNVMYWYQQKSSQAPKLLFHYYDKDFNNEADTPDNFQSRRPNTSFCFLDIRSPGLGDTAMYLCATSESGHQEEKLFFGSGTQLSVL.

The gene calls are TRBV19 and TRBJ2-7; possibly TRBD1 for D (5 bases). There are 12 residues in the CDR3. The germline V gene has CDR1 LNHDA and CDR2 SQIVND (reference sequence). Trimming left V 10 bases short and J 4 bases short, with 14 bases between. CDR3 in DNA: TGTGCCACCTCTAAGGGGCTATACGAGCAGTACTTC. Translating gives CATSKGLYEQYF.

This rearrangement joins TRBV6-4 to TRBJ1-5; TRBD1 agrees at 9 bases. The CDR3 sequence is 16 residues long. From germline, CDR1 is MRHNA and CDR2 SNTAGT. J was trimmed by 5 bases and V by 6 bases; bases with no gene match: 11. The CDR3 sequence: CASRLAPGQGDQPQHF. CDR3 DNA: TGTGCCAGCAGGCTGGCTCCGGGACAGGGCGATCAGCCCCAGCATTTT.

This sequence joins TRBV5-1 and TRBJ1-2; 10 bases match TRBD1. Germline V gene lookup returns CDR1 SGHRS and CDR2 YFSETQ. The CDR3 extends over 15 amino acids. Losses at the gene ends were 0 bases for V and 5 bases for J; bases not matched to a gene: 4. CDR3 amino acids: CASSLGGTGEYGYTF. CDR3 sequence (DNA): TGCGCCAGCAGCTTGGGTGGGACAGGGGAGTATGGCTACACCTTC.

The V and J genes are TRBV12-3 or TRBV12-4 and TRBJ1-6; a weak D match, TRBD1 (5 bases). Trimming took off 3 bases at V and 10 bases at J, with 7 bases between the two ends. This CDR3 has 12 residues. The CDR3 DNA is TGTGCCAGCAGTTTCCCAGGGTCACCCCTCCACTTT. Its protein is CASSFPGSPLHF.

This chain links TRBV28 with TRBJ2-3, with 9 nucleotides matching TRBD1. Trimming cost V 6 bases and J 0 bases; bases outside gene matches: 19. The CDR3 sequence is 20 residues long. Germline V gives CDR1 MDHEN, CDR2 SYDVKM. The CDR3 reads CASSPGWTGAMGFSTDTQYF. The CDR3, as DNA: TGTGCCAGCAGCCCCGGCTGGACAGGGGCAATGGGTTTTAGCACAGATACGCAGTATTTT.

V gene TRBV5-1 combines with J gene TRBJ1-5, with D uncertain. Per the germline V gene, CDR1 is SGHRS and CDR2 is YFSETQ. The CDR3 length is 15 residues. The V end lost 5 bases, the J end lost 0 bases, and 12 bases lay between the germline ends. This chain's CDR3 is CASSQDGYSNQPQHF. As DNA, the CDR3 is TGCGCCAGCAGTCAAGACGGTTATAGCAATCAGCCCCAGCATTTT.

This clone was seen only once. At the DNA level, this CDR3 is encoded by other sequences in the same sample as well. The V call is TRBV5-1, the J call TRBJ1-2; tentative D call: TRBD1 (6 bases). The CDR3 covers 13 residues. The V gene lost 1 base and the J gene lost 3 bases, with 7 bases spanning the gap. Germline values: CDR1 SGHRS, CDR2 YFSETQ. CDR3 sequence reads: CASSLSGDYGYTF. The CDR3 DNA sequence: TGCGCCAGCAGCTTGTCAGGGGACTATGGCTACACCTTC.

The chain is built from TRBV6-5 and TRBJ1-4; D gene ambiguous. This CDR3 spans 13 amino acids. From germline, CDR1 is MNHEY and CDR2 SVGAGI. Trimming pared 7 bases from V and 0 bases from J, leaving 6 bases between. The CDR3 region is CASTVTTNEKLFF. The DNA of the CDR3 is TGTGCCAGCACGGTTACAACTAATGAAAAACTGTTTTTT.